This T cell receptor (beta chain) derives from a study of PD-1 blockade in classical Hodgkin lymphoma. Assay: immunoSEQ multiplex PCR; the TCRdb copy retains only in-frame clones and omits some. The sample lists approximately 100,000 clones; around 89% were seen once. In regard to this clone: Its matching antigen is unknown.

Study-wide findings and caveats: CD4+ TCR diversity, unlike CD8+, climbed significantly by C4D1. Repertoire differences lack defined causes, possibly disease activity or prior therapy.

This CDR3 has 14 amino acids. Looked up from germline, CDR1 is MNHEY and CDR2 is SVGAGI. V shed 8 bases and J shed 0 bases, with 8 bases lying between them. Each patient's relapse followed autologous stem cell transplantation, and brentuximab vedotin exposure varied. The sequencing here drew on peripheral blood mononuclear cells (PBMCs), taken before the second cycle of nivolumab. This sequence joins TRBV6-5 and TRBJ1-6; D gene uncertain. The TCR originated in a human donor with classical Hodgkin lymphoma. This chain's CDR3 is CASDSSSYNSPLHF. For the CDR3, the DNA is TGTGCCAGCGATAGTAGCTCCTATAATTCACCCCTCCACTTT.